The 14 T cell receptor beta chains listed next were all sequenced from one sample in a study of blood T cell repertoires in COVID-19. The protocol was immunoSEQ multiplex PCR, while the TCRdb copy is restricted to in-frame clones and leaves out a portion. The profile shows approximately 290,000 clones, around nine tenths of them singletons. The source material was PBMCs or T cells enriched from blood (not recorded which). These receptors came from a woman aged 30 to 39 who had recovered from COVID-19.

This clone was picked up one time. The chain recombines TRBV10-3 with TRBJ1-3, with a possible D match to TRBD1 (6 bases). The CDR3 runs to 15 residues. With 5 bases removed from V and 0 bases from J, the gap between germline ends came to 11 bases. Germline CDR1 reads ENHRY; CDR2 reads SYGVKD. The CDR3 sequence is CAISIGGNSGNTIYF. CDR3 in DNA: TGTGCCATCAGTATAGGGGGTAACTCTGGAAACACCATATATTTT.

The CDR3 spells CASSLRGGLNQPQHF. In nucleotides, the CDR3 is TGTGCCAGCAGCCTTAGGGGAGGGCTAAATCAGCCCCAGCATTTT. The chain recombines TRBV7-3 with TRBJ1-5, with D perhaps matching TRBD1 (5 bases). Germline CDR1 and CDR2: SGHTA and FQGTGA. Trimming shortened V by 5 bases and J by 4 bases, and 15 bases separated the two germline ends. This CDR3 contains 15 residues.

The chain is built from TRBV24-1 and TRBJ2-6; tentative D call: TRBD1 (5 bases). Germline V CDR1 and CDR2: KGHDR, SFDVKD. V was cut by 4 bases and J by 0 bases, with 12 bases left in between. The CDR3 sequence is 17 residues long. CDR3 protein: CATSEGRAPSGANVLTF. The CDR3 DNA sequence: TGTGCCACCAGTGAGGGCAGGGCCCCCTCTGGGGCCAACGTCCTGACTTTC.

The chain uses TRBV9 and TRBJ2-3; 9 nucleotides agree with TRBD1. CDR1 and CDR2 from the germline V gene are SGDLS and YYNGEE. V shed 4 bases and J 4 bases; nucleotides not matched to a gene: 13. The CDR3 totals 17 residues. The CDR3 DNA follows: TGTGCCAGCAGCCCCATAGGGTCCGGGACAGGGTCAGATACGCAGTATTTT. Translating it yields CASSPIGSGTGSDTQYF.

The chain combines TRBV11-2 with TRBJ2-1, with 13 bases identical to TRBD2. Trimming took 5 bases from V and 6 from J; bases not matched to a gene: 7. This CDR3 spans 16 amino acids. Germline CDR1 is SGHAT and CDR2 is FQNNGV. The CDR3 DNA follows: TGTGCCAGCAGCCCACAGGGACTAGCGGGATCCAATGAGCAGTTCTTC. Protein sequence: CASSPQGLAGSNEQFF.

This clone has only one observation. The CDR3 region has the DNA TGTGCCAGCAGCCAAGGGGGGGTACGGGAGCCCCAGCATTTT. It yields the protein CASSQGGVREPQHF. The chain uses TRBV28 and TRBJ1-5; D perhaps matches TRBD1 (6 bases). Per germline, CDR1 MDHEN and CDR2 SYDVKM. This CDR3 has 14 residues. Between the trimmed V and J ends, which lost 6 bases and 8 bases, there was a span of 17 bases.

To note about this clone: Distinct nucleotide sequences in the sample also encode this CDR3. CDR3 nucleotides: TGTGCCAGCAGCATAGCGGGAGAGTCCTACAATGAGCAGTTCTTC. This translates into CASSIAGESYNEQFF. The chain combines TRBV11-3 with TRBJ2-1, with 9 bases aligning to TRBD2. CDR1 and CDR2 from the germline V gene are SGHNT and YENEEA. This CDR3 has 15 residues. The junction had 3 bases not matched to a gene; V was cut back by 5 bases and J by 1 base. Drawing the rest from reference TRBV11-3 and TRBJ2-1, the complete variable domain is EAGVVQSPRYKIIEKKQPVAFWCNPISGHNTLYWYLQNLGQGPELLIRYENEEAVDDSQLPKDRFSAERLKGVDSTLKIQPAELGDSAVYLCASSIAGESYNEQFFGPGTRLTVL.

V usage is TRBV6-6 and J usage is TRBJ2-5, with 13 bases fitting TRBD2. The CDR3 totals 18 residues. Germline V lookup: CDR1 MNHNY, CDR2 SVGAGI (reference sequence). J lost 0 bases, V lost 6 bases, and 10 bases had no gene match. DNA for the CDR3: TGTGCCAGCAGCCGAACTAGCGGGAGGGCCGGGTACCAAGAGACCCAGTACTTC. As protein: CASSRTSGRAGYQETQYF.

The V call is TRBV27, the J call TRBJ2-5; no definite D call. CDR3 length: 13 residues. The V gene's germline CDR1 is MNHEY and CDR2 SMNVEV (reference sequence). Trimming removed 2 bases from V and 4 bases from J, with 8 bases in between. For the CDR3, the DNA is TGTGCCAGCAGTTTAGGTAGCAGAGAGACCCAGTACTTC. This translates into CASSLGSRETQYF.

The chain joins TRBV14 to TRBJ1-2, with D perhaps matching TRBD1 (5 bases). The CDR3 spans 14 residues. V lost 1 base and J lost 3, with 9 bases in between. Germline-derived CDR1 and CDR2 are SGHDN and FVKESK. In nucleotides, the CDR3 is TGTGCCAGCAGCCAAGGGGGCAGTTACTATGGCTACACCTTC. Translation gives CASSQGGSYYGYTF.

The chain uses TRBV28 and TRBJ1-5; no definite D call. V was clipped by 1 base and J by 7 bases, with 14 bases between them. Germline V CDR1 and CDR2: MDHEN, SYDVKM. CDR3 length equals 15 residues. CDR3 residues: CASSLFDRGGQPQHF. The CDR3 coding sequence is TGTGCCAGCAGTTTATTTGACCGGGGAGGCCAGCCCCAGCATTTT.

This chain links TRBV3-1 (or the pseudogene TRBV3-2) with TRBJ2-3; 10 bases are a match to TRBD2. Germline V gene sequence: CDR1 LGHDT, CDR2 YNNKEL (reference sequence). V was pared by 0 bases and J by 3 bases, with 9 bases of the junction left unmatched. This CDR3 region has 18 residues. CDR3 sequence: CASSQDLSSGSVTDTQYF. CDR3 bases: TGTGCCAGCAGCCAAGATTTGTCTAGCGGGAGTGTGACAGATACGCAGTATTTT.

The chain has TRBV5-4 and TRBJ2-3; 9 positions agree with TRBD2. The V and J ends lost 4 bases and 1 base, in that order; junction bases with no gene match: 4. There are 15 residues in the CDR3. Germline loops: CDR1 SGHNT, CDR2 YYREEE (reference sequence). This chain's CDR3 is CASSLRTSGTDTQYF. The CDR3 DNA sequence: TGTGCCAGCAGCCTGAGGACTAGCGGCACAGATACGCAGTATTTT.

The CDR3 spells CASSGGQGLREQYF. The DNA of the CDR3 is TGCGCCAGCAGCGGGGGACAGGGCCTGAGAGAGCAGTACTTC. The rearrangement joins TRBV5-1 to TRBJ2-7, with TRBD1 matching over 9 bases. CDR3 size: 14 residues. V shed 4 bases and J 7 bases; nucleotides not matched to a gene: 9. Germline V lookup: CDR1 SGHRS, CDR2 YFSETQ.